This TCR beta chain is drawn from a study of T-cell reconstitution after alpha-beta-depleted transplantation in children (dated by TCRdb to the mid-2010s). Background for the entire study: Using TCR repertoire profiling, the study quantitatively followed how T-cell immune reconstitution unfolded in children after TCRalphabeta/CD19-depleted allogeneic hematopoietic cell transplantation. Here is what the overall study found, with its caveats: The high TCRbeta diversity at day 60 in some patients was ascribed to recipient T cells and intrathymic progenitors that had survived conditioning. The apparently early alphabetaT-cell count recovery about two months after transplant was reportedly dependent on only several hundred rapidly expanded clones derived from non-depleted graft cells. Over the following months the frequencies of hyperexpanded clones went down, and after one year T-cell counts and TCRbeta diversity were mostly credited to newly produced T cells.

To prepare the library, PCR was applied. TCRdb records Illumina HiSeq 2500 as the sequencer. TCR library preparation used molecular barcoding, with unique molecular identifiers applied to normalize quantification of the TCRbeta repertoire. The public reads were run again by TCRdb, first through fastp at Q25 and then through MiXCR, and only productive beta chains were kept. Under each unique CDR3 protein, matching rows form one entry showing the most common genes and DNA. The sample data list some 460,000 distinct CDR3 sequences, and 15% to 20% of these were observed just once. The top ten clones comprise just under 30% of the sample. As to this clonotype: Its specific antigen is unknown. No base qualities exist here, and no much larger clone lies one base off it.

Looking up the germline V gene (reference sequence) yields CDR1 MNHEY and CDR2 SMNVEV. For this chain, trimming is 3 bases at the V end and 2 bases at the J end, and the number of junction bases without a gene match is 3. The cysteine opens and the phenylalanine closes a CDR3 of 15 amino acids. Only CDR3 DNA remains: 45 bases, in frame from the first base. The intended sense of this specimen's treatment or condition label: allogeneic hematopoietic cell transplantation with graft depleted of TCRalphabeta T cells and CD19 B cells. TCRalphabeta/CD19-depleted allogeneic hematopoietic cell grafts were given to the transplant recipients, all of whom were children.

The receptor chain draws on TRBV27 and TRBJ2-1, with TRBD2 identical over 8 junction bases. This sequence was found in a boy in the first two years of life who had a stem cell transplant for Wiskott-Aldrich syndrome, so the T cells may come from the graft donor. The sample consisted of PBMCs, mostly from graft donor cells, taken 360 days after TCRalphabeta/CD19-depleted stem cell transplant. The CDR3 reads CASSFRRGAYNEQFF. In nucleotides, the sequence is TGTGCCAGCAGTTTTCGGCGGGGGGCCTACAATGAGCAGTTCTTC.